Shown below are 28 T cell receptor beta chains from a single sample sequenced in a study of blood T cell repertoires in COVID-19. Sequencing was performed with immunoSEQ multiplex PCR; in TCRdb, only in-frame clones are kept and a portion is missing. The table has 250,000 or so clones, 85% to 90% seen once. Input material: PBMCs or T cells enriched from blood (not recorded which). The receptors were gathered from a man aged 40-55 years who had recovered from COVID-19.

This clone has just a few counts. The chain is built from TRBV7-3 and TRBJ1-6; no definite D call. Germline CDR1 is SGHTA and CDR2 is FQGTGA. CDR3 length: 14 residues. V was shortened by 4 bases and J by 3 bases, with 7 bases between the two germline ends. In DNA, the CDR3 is TGTGCCAGCAGCTCCACTCTCTATAATTCACCCCTCCACTTT. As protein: CASSSTLYNSPLHF.

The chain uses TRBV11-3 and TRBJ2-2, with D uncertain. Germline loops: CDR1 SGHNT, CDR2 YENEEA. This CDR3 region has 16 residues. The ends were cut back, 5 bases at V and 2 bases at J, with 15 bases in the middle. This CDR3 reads CASSPKRYLNTGELFF. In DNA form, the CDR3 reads TGTGCCAGCAGCCCCAAGCGATATCTAAACACCGGGGAGCTGTTTTTT.

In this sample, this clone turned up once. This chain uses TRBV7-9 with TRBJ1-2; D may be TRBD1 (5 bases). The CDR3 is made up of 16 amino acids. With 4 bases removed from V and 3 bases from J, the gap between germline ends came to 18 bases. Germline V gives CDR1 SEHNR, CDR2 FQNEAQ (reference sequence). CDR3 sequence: CASSYTGTHNYYGYTF. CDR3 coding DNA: TGTGCCAGCAGCTATACCGGGACTCATAACTACTATGGCTACACCTTC.

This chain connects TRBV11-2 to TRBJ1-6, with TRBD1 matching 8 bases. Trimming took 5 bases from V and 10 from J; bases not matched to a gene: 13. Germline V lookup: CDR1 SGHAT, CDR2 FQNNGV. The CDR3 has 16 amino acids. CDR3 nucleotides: TGTGCCAGCAGCCTACGACCCCGGGACAGGTTCTCACCCCTCCACTTT. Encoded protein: CASSLRPRDRFSPLHF.

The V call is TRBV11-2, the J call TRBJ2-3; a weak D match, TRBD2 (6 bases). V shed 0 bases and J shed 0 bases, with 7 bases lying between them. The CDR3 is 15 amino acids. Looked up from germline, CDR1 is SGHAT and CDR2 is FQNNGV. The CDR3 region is CASSLDGGSTDTQYF. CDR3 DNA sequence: TGTGCCAGCAGCTTAGACGGGGGAAGCACAGATACGCAGTATTTT.

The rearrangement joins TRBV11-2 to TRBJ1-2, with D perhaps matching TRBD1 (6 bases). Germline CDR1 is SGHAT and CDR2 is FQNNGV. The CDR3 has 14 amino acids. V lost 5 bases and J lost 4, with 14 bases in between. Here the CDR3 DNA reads TGTGCCAGCAGCGCATACAGGGTCGGCTATGGCTACACCTTC. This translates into CASSAYRVGYGYTF.

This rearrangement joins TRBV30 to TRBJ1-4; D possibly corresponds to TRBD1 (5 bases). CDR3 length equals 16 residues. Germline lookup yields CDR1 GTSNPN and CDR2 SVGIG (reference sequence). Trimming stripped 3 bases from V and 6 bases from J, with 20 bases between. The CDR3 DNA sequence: TGTGCCTGGAGCGGACCCAGGGTTAGTGGCGATGAAAAACTGTTTTTT. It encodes CAWSGPRVSGDEKLFF.

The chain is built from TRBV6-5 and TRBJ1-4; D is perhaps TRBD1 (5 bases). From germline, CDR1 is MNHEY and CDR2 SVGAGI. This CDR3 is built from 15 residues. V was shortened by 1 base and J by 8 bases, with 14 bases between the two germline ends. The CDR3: CASSYFEGGDEKLFF. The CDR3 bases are TGTGCCAGCAGTTACTTCGAGGGAGGGGACGAAAAACTGTTTTTT.

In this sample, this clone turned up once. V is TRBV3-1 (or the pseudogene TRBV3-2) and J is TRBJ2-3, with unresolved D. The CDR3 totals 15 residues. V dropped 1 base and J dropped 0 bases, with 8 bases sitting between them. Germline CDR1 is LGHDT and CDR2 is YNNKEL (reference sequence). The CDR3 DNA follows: TGTGCCAGCAGCCAAGCGACTCCTAGCACAGATACGCAGTATTTT. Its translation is CASSQATPSTDTQYF.

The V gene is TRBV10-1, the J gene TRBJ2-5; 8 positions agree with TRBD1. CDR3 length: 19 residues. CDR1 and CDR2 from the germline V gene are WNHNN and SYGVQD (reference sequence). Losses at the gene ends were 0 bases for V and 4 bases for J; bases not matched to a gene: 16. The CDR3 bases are TGCGCCAGCAGTGAGTCGTCAGGTATTTTGGTCAGGGGGCGAGAGACCCAGTACTTC. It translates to CASSESSGILVRGRETQYF.

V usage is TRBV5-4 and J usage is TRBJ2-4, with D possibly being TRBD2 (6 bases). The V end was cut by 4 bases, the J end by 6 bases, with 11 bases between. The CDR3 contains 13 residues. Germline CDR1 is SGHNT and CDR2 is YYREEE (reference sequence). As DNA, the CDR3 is TGTGCCAGCAGCGGGGAGGCGGGAAACATTCAGTACTTC. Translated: CASSGEAGNIQYF.

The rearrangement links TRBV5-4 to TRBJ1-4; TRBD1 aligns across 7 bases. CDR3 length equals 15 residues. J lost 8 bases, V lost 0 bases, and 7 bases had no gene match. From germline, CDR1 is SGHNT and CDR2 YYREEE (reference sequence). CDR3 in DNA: TGTGCCAGCAGCTTGGAGGGGGCTAGGGGAGAAAAACTGTTTTTT. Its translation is CASSLEGARGEKLFF.

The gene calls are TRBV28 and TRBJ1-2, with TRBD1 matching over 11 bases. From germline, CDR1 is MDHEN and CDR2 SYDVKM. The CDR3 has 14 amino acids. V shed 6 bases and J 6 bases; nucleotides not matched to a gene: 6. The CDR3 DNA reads TGTGCCAGCAGACCTGGGACAGGGGGGAATGGCTACACCTTC. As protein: CASRPGTGGNGYTF.

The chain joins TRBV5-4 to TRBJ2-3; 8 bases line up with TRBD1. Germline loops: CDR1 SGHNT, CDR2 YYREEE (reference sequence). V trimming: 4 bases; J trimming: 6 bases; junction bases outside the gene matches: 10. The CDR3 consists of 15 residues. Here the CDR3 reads CASSVVGTGGDTQYF. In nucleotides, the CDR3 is TGTGCCAGCAGCGTGGTGGGGACAGGCGGCGATACGCAGTATTTT.

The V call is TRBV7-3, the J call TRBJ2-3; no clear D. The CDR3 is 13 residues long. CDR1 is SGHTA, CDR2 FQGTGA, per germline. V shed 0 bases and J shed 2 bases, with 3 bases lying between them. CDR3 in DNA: TGTGCCAGCAGCTTAACAGCCACAGATACGCAGTATTTT. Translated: CASSLTATDTQYF.

DNA of the CDR3: TGTGCCAGCAGCCCACCTAGCGGGAGACTGGTAGAGACCCAGTACTTC. It encodes CASSPPSGRLVETQYF. This sequence joins TRBV7-2 and TRBJ2-5; TRBD2 matches 10 bases. The junction had 10 bases not matched to a gene; V was cut back by 5 bases and J by 4 bases. The germline CDR1 and CDR2 sequences are SGHTA and FQGNSA. The CDR3 is made up of 16 amino acids.

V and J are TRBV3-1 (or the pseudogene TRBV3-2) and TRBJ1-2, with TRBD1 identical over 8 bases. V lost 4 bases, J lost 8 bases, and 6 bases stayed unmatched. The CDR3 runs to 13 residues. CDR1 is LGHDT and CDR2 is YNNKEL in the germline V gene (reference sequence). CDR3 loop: CASSLRQGKGYTF. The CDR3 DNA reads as TGTGCCAGCAGCCTACGACAGGGGAAAGGCTACACCTTC.

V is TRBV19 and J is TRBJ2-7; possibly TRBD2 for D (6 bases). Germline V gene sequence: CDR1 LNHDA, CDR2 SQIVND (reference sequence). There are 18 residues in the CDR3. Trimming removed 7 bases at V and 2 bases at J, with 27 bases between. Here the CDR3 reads CASTPTRGISGVTYEQYF. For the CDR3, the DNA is TGTGCCAGTACCCCCACCCGGGGTATATCGGGAGTAACCTACGAGCAGTACTTC.

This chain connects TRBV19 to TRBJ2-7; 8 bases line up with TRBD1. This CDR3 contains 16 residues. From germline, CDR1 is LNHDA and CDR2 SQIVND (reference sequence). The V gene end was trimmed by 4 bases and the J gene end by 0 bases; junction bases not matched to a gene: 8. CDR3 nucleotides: TGTGCCAGTAGTACCTTGAGACAGGGGAGCTCCTACGAGCAGTACTTC. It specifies CASSTLRQGSSYEQYF.

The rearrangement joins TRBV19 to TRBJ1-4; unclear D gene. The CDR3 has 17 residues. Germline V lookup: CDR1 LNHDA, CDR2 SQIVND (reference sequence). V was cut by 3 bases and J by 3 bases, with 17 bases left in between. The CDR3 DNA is TGTGCCAGTAGTATTAAAGTCGGGCCAGCGGCTAATGAAAAACTGTTTTTT. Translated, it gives CASSIKVGPAANEKLFF. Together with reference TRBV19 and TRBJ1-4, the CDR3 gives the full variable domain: DGGITQSPKYLFRKEGQNVTLSCEQNLNHDAMYWYRQDPGQGLRLIYYSQIVNDFQKGDIAEGYSVSREKKESFPLTVTSAQKNPTAFYLCASSIKVGPAANEKLFFGSGTQLSVL.

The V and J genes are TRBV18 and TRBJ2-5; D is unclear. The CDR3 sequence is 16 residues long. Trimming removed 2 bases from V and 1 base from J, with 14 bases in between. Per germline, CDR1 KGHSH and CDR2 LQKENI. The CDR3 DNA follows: TGTGCCAGCTCACCAAGGTCGACGGCAGGCCAAGAGACCCAGTACTTC. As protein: CASSPRSTAGQETQYF.

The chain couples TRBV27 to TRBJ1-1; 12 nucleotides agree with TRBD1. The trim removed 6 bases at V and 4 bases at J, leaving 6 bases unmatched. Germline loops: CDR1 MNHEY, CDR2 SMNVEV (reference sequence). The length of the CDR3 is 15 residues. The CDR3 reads CASSKRGQGATEAFF. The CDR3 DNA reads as TGTGCCAGCAGCAAAAGGGGACAGGGGGCCACTGAAGCTTTCTTT.

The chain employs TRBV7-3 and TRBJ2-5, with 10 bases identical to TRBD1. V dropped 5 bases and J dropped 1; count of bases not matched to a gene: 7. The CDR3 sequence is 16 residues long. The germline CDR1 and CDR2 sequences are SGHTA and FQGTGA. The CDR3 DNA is TGTGCCAGCAGCGCCCCGGGACAGGGGCTCCAAGAGACCCAGTACTTC. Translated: CASSAPGQGLQETQYF.

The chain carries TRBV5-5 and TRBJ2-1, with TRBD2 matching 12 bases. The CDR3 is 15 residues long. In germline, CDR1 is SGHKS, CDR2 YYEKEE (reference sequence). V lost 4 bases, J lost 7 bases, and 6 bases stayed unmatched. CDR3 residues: CASSHLAGGLNEQFF. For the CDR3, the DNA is TGTGCCAGCAGCCACCTAGCGGGGGGGCTGAATGAGCAGTTCTTC. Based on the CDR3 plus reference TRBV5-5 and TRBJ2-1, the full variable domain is DAGVTQSPTHLIKTRGQQVTLRCSPISGHKSVSWYQQVLGQGPQFIFQYYEKEERGRGNFPDRFSARQFPNYSSELNVNALLLGDSALYLCASSHLAGGLNEQFFGPGTRLTVL.

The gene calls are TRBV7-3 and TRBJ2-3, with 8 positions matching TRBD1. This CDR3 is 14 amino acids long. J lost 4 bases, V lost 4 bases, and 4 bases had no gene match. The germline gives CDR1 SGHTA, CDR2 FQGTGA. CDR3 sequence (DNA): TGTGCCAGCAGCTCCGGACAGGGAGCAGATACGCAGTATTTT. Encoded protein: CASSSGQGADTQYF.

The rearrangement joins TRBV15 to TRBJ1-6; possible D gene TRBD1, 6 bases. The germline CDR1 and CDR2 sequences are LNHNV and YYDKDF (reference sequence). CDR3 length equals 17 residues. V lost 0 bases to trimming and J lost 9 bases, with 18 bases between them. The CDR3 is CATSRDLVQGDGSPLHF. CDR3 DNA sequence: TGTGCCACCAGCAGAGATTTGGTACAGGGAGACGGTTCACCCCTCCACTTT.

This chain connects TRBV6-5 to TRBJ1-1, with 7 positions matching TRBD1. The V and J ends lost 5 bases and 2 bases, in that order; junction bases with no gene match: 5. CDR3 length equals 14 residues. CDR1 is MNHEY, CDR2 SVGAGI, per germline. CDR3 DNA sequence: TGTGCCAGCAGTCCCCGGGACAGCAACACTGAAGCTTTCTTT. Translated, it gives CASSPRDSNTEAFF.

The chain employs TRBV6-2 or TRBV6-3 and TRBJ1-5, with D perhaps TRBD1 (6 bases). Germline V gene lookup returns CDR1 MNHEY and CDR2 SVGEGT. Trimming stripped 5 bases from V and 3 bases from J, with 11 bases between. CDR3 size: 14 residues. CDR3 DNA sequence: TGTGCCAGCAGTCGAACAGGGACCAATCAGCCCCAGCATTTT. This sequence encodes CASSRTGTNQPQHF.